These T cell receptor beta chains were read from a single sample in a study of siplizumab effects on memory and regulatory T cells. Method: immunoSEQ multiplex PCR; TCRdb's copy keeps in-frame clones and lacks some. The data contain more than 45,000 clones, about 97% of them singletons. Sequencing input: naive CD4+ T cells sorted from blood. Receptor source: a human donor in good health. Both conserved end residues are part of each CDR3. The order of the fields is J gene, V gene, clone size, CDR3 length, D gene, CDR3 DNA, CDR3 protein. A D gene is named only where the DNA matches it firmly. For some rows the clone size is stated as once, few or many, or as a class when expanded; others skip it.

TRBJ2-1,TRBV5-1,NA,12,NA,TGCGCCAGCAGCTCAATTTTAGAGGAGCAGTTCTTC,CASSSILEEQFF
TRBJ1-5,TRBV7-8,NA,14,NA,TGTGCCAGCAGCTTAGCGCGAAGATATCAGCCCCAGCATTTT,CASSLARRYQPQHF
TRBJ1-1,TRBV7-3,NA,14,NA,TGTGCCAGCAGCTGGGGCGGGTTGGCAACTGAAGCTTTCTTT,CASSWGGLATEAFF
TRBJ2-6,TRBV30,once,17,NA,TGTGCCTGGAGTTCAAGATACAGGGCCTCTGGGGCCAACGTCCTGACTTTC,CAWSSRYRASGANVLTF
TRBJ2-7,TRBV5-1,NA,14,NA,TGCGCCAGCAGCGCGACAGGTAGAAATTACGAGCAGTACTTC,CASSATGRNYEQYF
TRBJ2-5,TRBV21-1,once,17,NA,TGTGCCAGCAGCAAAGGGAGCGACAACCGGTACCAAGAGACCCAGTACTTC,CASSKGSDNRYQETQYF
TRBJ1-2,TRBV5-1,NA,14,NA,TGCGCCAGCAGCTTGGCACGGGCCGACTATGGCTACACCTTC,CASSLARADYGYTF
TRBJ2-1,TRBV5-1,NA,18,TRBD2,TGCGCCAGCAGCTTGGATTTTCGGCAGCGGGAGGGCCGGAATGAGCAGTTCTTC,CASSLDFRQREGRNEQFF
TRBJ2-2,TRBV28,once,13,NA,TGTGCCAGCAGTTTGGGAGGGGGCTGGGAGCTGTTTTTT,CASSLGGGWELFF
TRBJ2-7,TRBV27,NA,15,TRBD2,TGTGCCAGCGATCTTCGGGAGGTAACCTCCTACGAGCAGTACTTC,CASDLREVTSYEQYF
TRBJ1-1,TRBV7-9,NA,15,TRBD1,TGTGCCAGCAGCTTACTAGGGGGCGCGGGGACTGAAGCTTTCTTT,CASSLLGGAGTEAFF
TRBJ1-5,TRBV15,NA,16,TRBD1,TGTGCCACCAGCAGAGGGGACAGGGGGGGTAGTCAGCCCCAGCATTTT,CATSRGDRGGSQPQHF
TRBJ1-1,TRBV15,NA,16,TRBD1,TGTGCCACCAGCAGGCTTACAGGGGGCCTGAACACTGAAGCTTTCTTT,CATSRLTGGLNTEAFF
TRBJ2-5,TRBV5-4,NA,17,NA,TGTGCCAGCAGCTTGCCGGGCTTGCGGGATGGGGGTGAGACCCAGTACTTC,CASSLPGLRDGGETQYF
TRBJ2-3,TRBV6-6,NA,11,NA,TGTGCCAGCAGGGAGTTAGATACGCAGTATTTT,CASRELDTQYF
TRBJ2-7,TRBV7-2,NA,15,TRBD1,TGTGCCAGCAAAACAGGGGGACAGGGGGCTGGGGAGCAGTACTTC,CASKTGGQGAGEQYF
TRBJ2-2,TRBV12-5,few,15,TRBD1,TGTGCTAGTGGTCTCCGGGACAGGCTCACCGGGGAGCTGTTTTTT,CASGLRDRLTGELFF
TRBJ2-7,TRBV9,NA,15,TRBD1,TGTGCCAGCAGCGTAGCCGGGACAGGGGTCTACGAGCAGTACTTC,CASSVAGTGVYEQYF
TRBJ2-5,TRBV9,once,13,NA,TGTGCCAGCAGCGTAAGAGGGGTAGAGACCCAGTACTTC,CASSVRGVETQYF
TRBJ1-1,TRBV28,once,15,NA,TGTGCCAGCAGTCCATCCACAGGGAAGTACACTGAAGCTTTCTTT,CASSPSTGKYTEAFF
TRBJ1-1,TRBV6-5,NA,14,NA,TGTGCCAGCAGAGCCAGGGTCTTGAACACTGAAGCTTTCTTT,CASRARVLNTEAFF
TRBJ2-5,TRBV28,NA,18,TRBD2,TGTGCCAGCAGTTTTTGGCGGAGGTGGGGGGGAAGTCAAGAGACCCAGTACTTC,CASSFWRRWGGSQETQYF
TRBJ2-6,TRBV9,NA,15,NA,TGTGCCAGCAGCACGAGTCCCTCTGGGGCCAACGTCCTGACTTTC,CASSTSPSGANVLTF
TRBJ2-7,TRBV2,NA,16,TRBD2,TGTGCCAGCAGGCCGCTTCCGGGACTAGCGGCCTACGAGCAGTACTTC,CASRPLPGLAAYEQYF
TRBJ2-5,TRBV7-9,NA,15,NA,TGTGCCAGCAGCTTAATGAGGGGGGCAGGGGAGACCCAGTACTTC,CASSLMRGAGETQYF
TRBJ2-3,TRBV6-6,NA,16,TRBD1,TGTGCCAGCAGTAGCGGGACAGGGGGCATCACAGATACGCAGTATTTT,CASSSGTGGITDTQYF
TRBJ1-5,TRBV11-3,NA,13,NA,TGTGCCAGCAGCCGGGGGGGCAATCAGCCCCAGCATTTT,CASSRGGNQPQHF
TRBJ1-1,TRBV28,NA,14,TRBD1,TGTGCCAGCAGACGACAGGGCGCGATCACTGAAGCTTTCTTT,CASRRQGAITEAFF
TRBJ1-2,TRBV6-5,NA,11,NA,TGTGCCACCTCCACAGAGTATGGCTACACCTTC,CATSTEYGYTF
TRBJ2-1,TRBV9,NA,18,TRBD2,TGTGCCAGCAGCGTAGATCGGAGCGGGAGGGCCCTCTACAATGAGCAGTTCTTC,CASSVDRSGRALYNEQFF
TRBJ2-7,TRBV4-3,NA,14,NA,TGCGCCAGCAGCCAGCTACCCGCTGGGTACGAGCAGTACTTC,CASSQLPAGYEQYF
TRBJ2-3,TRBV9,NA,17,TRBD1,TGTGCCAGCAGCGCCGGGACAGGGGTTTTCGGCACAGATACGCAGTATTTT,CASSAGTGVFGTDTQYF
TRBJ1-4,TRBV30,once,15,NA,TGTGCCTGGAGTGTAGGTGGGGGCGTTAGTGAAAAACTGTTTTTT,CAWSVGGGVSEKLFF
TRBJ2-1,TRBV19,NA,15,TRBD2,TGTGCCAGTAGTATAGGGCTAGCGGGCCCTAATGAGCAGTTCTTC,CASSIGLAGPNEQFF
TRBJ1-6,TRBV6-5,NA,15,TRBD1,TGTGCCAGCAGTTTCGGACAGGGGCGAAATTCACCCCTCCACTTT,CASSFGQGRNSPLHF
TRBJ1-3,TRBV30,NA,13,NA,TGTGCCTGGGGAAGGGGCTCTGGAAACACCATATATTTT,CAWGRGSGNTIYF
TRBJ2-3,TRBV9,NA,14,TRBD2,TGTGCCAGCAGCCCGGGACTAGGAACAGATACGCAGTATTTT,CASSPGLGTDTQYF
TRBJ2-1,TRBV7-3,once,15,NA,TGTGCCAGCAGCACCGGGGTAGCGAACTACAATGAGCAGTTCTTC,CASSTGVANYNEQFF
TRBJ2-5,TRBV19,NA,14,NA,TGTGCCAGTAGTACGGGACCGGTCCAAGAGACCCAGTACTTC,CASSTGPVQETQYF
TRBJ1-3,TRBV9,NA,16,TRBD1,TGTGCCAGCAGCGTAGGGGTCGGACAGGGCGGAAACACCATATATTTT,CASSVGVGQGGNTIYF
TRBJ2-1,TRBV29-1,NA,14,NA,TGCAGCGTGGGATTAGACAGGCTGAACAATGAGCAGTTCTTC,CSVGLDRLNNEQFF
TRBJ2-3,TRBV11-3,NA,14,TRBD2,TGTGCCAGCAGCCCTACTAGCGGGAGCGATACGCAGTATTTT,CASSPTSGSDTQYF
TRBJ2-7,TRBV28,NA,16,NA,TGTGCCAGCACCGCATTTCAGGGAAGGAGCTCCTACGAGCAGTACTTC,CASTAFQGRSSYEQYF
TRBJ2-2,TRBV15,NA,17,TRBD2,TGTGCCACCAGCAGAGGGACTAGCGGGAGAGGGACCGGGGAGCTGTTTTTT,CATSRGTSGRGTGELFF
TRBJ1-5,TRBV18,NA,14,NA,TGTGCCAGCTCACCACCGGGAAGCAATCAGCCCCAGCATTTT,CASSPPGSNQPQHF
TRBJ2-2,TRBV27,NA,17,NA,TGTGCCAGCAGTTTATCCCCCACAGGGTCGGACACCGGGGAGCTGTTTTTT,CASSLSPTGSDTGELFF
TRBJ2-5,TRBV19,once,14,TRBD1,TGTGCCAGTAGTATCGGACAGGGAGGAGAGACCCAGTACTTC,CASSIGQGGETQYF
TRBJ2-3,TRBV25-1,NA,13,NA,TGTGCCAGCAGTGACTTGGAAGCAGATACGCAGTATTTT,CASSDLEADTQYF
TRBJ2-3,TRBV11-2,NA,15,TRBD2,TGTGCCAGCAGCTTAGGAAGCGGGAGGTGGGATACGCAGTATTTT,CASSLGSGRWDTQYF
TRBJ1-2,TRBV6-6,NA,11,NA,TGTGCCAGCAGAGGGGTTAGCGGCTACACCTTC,CASRGVSGYTF
TRBJ2-3,TRBV19,NA,15,NA,TGTGCCAGTAGTGGAGGGGTCCAAATGTGGGATACGCAGTATTTT,CASSGGVQMWDTQYF
TRBJ2-7,TRBV25-1,NA,13,NA,TGTGCCAGTGCCCCCGGGGCGCCCCTCGAGCAGTACTTC,CASAPGAPLEQYF
TRBJ1-2,TRBV13,NA,14,NA,TGTGCCAGTACGAGACTCTTCCCGGACTATGGCTACACCTTC,CASTRLFPDYGYTF
TRBJ1-6,TRBV18,NA,14,TRBD1,TGTGCCAGCTCCCGGGACAGGTTTAATTCACCCCTCCACTTT,CASSRDRFNSPLHF
TRBJ1-3,TRBV10-3,NA,11,NA,TGTGCCATCAGTGAGCTGGACACCATATATTTT,CAISELDTIYF
TRBJ2-3,TRBV5-4,once,13,NA,TGTGCCAGCAGCGCTCGGGAGACAGATACGCAGTATTTT,CASSARETDTQYF
TRBJ2-6,TRBV11-2,NA,16,NA,TGTGCCAGCAGCTTAGATAGCTTTTCTGGGGCCAACGTCCTGACTTTC,CASSLDSFSGANVLTF
TRBJ2-5,TRBV25-1,NA,15,NA,TGTGCCAGCAGTGAAGGTACAGTCATAAAAGAGACCCAGTACTTC,CASSEGTVIKETQYF